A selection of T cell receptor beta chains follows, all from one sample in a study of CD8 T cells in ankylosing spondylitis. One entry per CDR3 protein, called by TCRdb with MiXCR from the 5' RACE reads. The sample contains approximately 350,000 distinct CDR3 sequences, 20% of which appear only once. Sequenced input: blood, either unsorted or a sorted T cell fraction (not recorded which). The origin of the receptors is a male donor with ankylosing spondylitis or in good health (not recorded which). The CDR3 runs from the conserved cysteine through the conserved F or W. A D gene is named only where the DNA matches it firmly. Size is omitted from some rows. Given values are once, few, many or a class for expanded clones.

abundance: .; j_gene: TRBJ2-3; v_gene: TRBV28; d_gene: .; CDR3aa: CASSPLLGSDTQYF; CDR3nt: TGTGCCAGCAGTCCCCTCTTGGGATCAGATACGCAGTATTTT
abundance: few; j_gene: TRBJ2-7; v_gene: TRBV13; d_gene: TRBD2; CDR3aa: CASSPAGGRGNEQYF; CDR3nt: TGTGCCAGCAGCCCGGCGGGGGGGCGTGGGAACGAGCAGTACTTC
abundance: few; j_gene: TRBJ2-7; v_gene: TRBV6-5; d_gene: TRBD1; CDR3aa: CASSFHRDRGITEQYF; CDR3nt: TGTGCCAGCAGTTTTCACCGGGACAGGGGGATTACCGAGCAGTACTTC
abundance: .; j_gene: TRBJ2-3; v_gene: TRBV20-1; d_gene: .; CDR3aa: CSARDPGGLSTDTQYF; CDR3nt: TGCAGTGCTAGAGATCCTGGGGGACTTTCCACAGATACGCAGTATTTT
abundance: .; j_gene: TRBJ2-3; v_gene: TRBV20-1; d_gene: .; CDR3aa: CSARDPYTDTQYF; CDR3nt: TGCAGTGCTAGGGACCCCTACACAGATACGCAGTATTTT
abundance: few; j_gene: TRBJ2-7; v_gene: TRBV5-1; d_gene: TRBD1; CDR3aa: CASSFETGPAYEQYF; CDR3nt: TGCGCCAGCAGCTTTGAGACAGGGCCAGCCTACGAGCAGTACTTC
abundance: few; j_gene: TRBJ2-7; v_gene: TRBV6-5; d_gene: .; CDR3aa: CASSYFDPFHEQYF; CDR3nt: TGTGCCAGCAGTTACTTCGACCCTTTCCACGAGCAGTACTTC
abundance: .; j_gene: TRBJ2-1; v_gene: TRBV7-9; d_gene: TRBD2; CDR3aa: CASSVGGTYNEQFF; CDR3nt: TGTGCCAGCAGTGTCGGGGGGACTTACAATGAGCAGTTCTTC
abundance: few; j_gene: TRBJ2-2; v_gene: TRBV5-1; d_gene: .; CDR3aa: CASSGQGLTGELFF; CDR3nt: TGCGCCAGCAGTGGGCAGGGCCTCACCGGGGAGCTGTTTTTT
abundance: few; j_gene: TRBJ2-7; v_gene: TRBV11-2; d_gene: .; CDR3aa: CASSSPETRSGSYEQYF; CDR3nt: TGTGCCAGCAGCTCACCCGAGACCCGAAGCGGTTCCTACGAGCAGTACTTC
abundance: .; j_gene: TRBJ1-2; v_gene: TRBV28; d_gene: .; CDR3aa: CASRFTPSGDYGYTF; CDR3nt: TGTGCCAGCAGGTTCACCCCCTCAGGGGACTATGGCTACACCTTC
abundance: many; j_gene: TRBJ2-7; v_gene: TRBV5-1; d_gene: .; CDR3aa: CASSSLGGVLYEQYF; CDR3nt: TGCGCCAGCAGCTCCTTGGGCGGGGTCCTCTACGAGCAGTACTTC
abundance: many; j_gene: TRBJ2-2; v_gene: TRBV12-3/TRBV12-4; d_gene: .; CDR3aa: CASTTHPNTGELFF; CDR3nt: TGTGCCAGCACCACCCACCCGAACACCGGGGAGCTGTTTTTT
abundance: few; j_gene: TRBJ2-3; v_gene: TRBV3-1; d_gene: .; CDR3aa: CASSRSEGADTQYF; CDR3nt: TGTGCCAGCAGCCGCTCTGAGGGGGCAGATACGCAGTATTTT
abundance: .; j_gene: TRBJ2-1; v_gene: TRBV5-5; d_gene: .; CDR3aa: CASSSAGLWSSYNEQFF; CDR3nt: TGTGCCAGCAGCTCCGCGGGACTCTGGAGCTCCTACAATGAGCAGTTCTTC
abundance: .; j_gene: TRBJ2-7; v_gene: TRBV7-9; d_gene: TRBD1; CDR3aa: CASSFGPQGSVEQYF; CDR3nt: TGTGCCAGCAGCTTCGGTCCACAGGGGTCGGTCGAGCAGTACTTC
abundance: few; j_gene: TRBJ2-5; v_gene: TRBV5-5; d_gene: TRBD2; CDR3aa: CASSLGLAGAGHFETQYF; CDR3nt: TGTGCCAGCAGCCTGGGACTAGCGGGGGCCGGGCATTTCGAGACCCAGTACTTC
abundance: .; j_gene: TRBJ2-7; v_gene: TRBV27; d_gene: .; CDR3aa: CASSLSPWDGAQQYF; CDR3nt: TGTGCCAGCAGTTTATCCCCCTGGGACGGCGCTCAGCAGTACTTC
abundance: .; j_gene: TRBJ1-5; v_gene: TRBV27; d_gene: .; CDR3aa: CASSFIYRSNQPQHF; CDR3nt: TGTGCCAGCAGTTTCATATATCGGAGCAATCAGCCCCAGCATTTT
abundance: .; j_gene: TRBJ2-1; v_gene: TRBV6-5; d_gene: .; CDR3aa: CASSYVPAGNEQFF; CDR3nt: TGTGCCAGCAGTTACGTACCAGCGGGCAATGAGCAGTTCTTC
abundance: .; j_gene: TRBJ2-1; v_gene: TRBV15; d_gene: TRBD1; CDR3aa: CATRRVGQDYNEQFF; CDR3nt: TGTGCCACCAGAAGAGTAGGACAGGATTACAATGAGCAGTTCTTC
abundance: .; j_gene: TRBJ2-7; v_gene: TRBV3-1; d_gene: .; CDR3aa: CASSQEGRAPGEQYF; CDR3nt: TGTGCCAGCAGCCAAGAGGGCCGGGCCCCCGGCGAGCAGTACTTC
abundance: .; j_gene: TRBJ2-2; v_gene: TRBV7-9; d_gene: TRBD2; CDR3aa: CASSSPTSGGNGELFF; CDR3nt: TGTGCCAGCAGCTCACCGACTAGCGGGGGTAACGGGGAGCTGTTTTTT
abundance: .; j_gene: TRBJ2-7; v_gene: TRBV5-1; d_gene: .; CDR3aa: CASRTGSSEQYF; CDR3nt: TGCGCCAGCCGGACGGGGAGTAGCGAGCAGTACTTC
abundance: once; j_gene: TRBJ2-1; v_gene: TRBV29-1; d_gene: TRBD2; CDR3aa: CSVENPLRGWNEQFF; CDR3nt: TGCAGCGTTGAAAACCCTCTGCGGGGGTGGAATGAGCAGTTCTTC
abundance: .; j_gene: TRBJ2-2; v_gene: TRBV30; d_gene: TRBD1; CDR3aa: CAWSHLDRAGGELFF; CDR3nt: TGTGCCTGGAGTCATCTAGACAGGGCGGGCGGGGAGCTGTTTTTT
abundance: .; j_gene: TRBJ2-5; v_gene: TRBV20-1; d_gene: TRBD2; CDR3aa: CSARDRGGQETQYF; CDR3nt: TGCAGTGCTAGAGATCGCGGGGGGCAGGAGACCCAGTACTTC
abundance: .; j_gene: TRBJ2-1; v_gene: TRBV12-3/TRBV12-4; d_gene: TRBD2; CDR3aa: CASSLGTSSHNEQFF; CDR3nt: TGTGCCAGCAGTTTGGGGACTAGCTCTCACAATGAGCAGTTCTTC
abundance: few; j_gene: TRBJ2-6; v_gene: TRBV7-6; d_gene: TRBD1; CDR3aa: CASSIGAGTGVSGANVLTF; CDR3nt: TGTGCCAGCAGCATAGGAGCCGGGACAGGGGTTTCTGGGGCCAACGTCCTGACTTTC
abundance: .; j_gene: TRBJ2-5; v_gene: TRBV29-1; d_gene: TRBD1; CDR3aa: CSVEGDRASQETQYF; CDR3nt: TGCAGCGTTGAAGGGGACAGGGCCTCCCAAGAGACCCAGTACTTC
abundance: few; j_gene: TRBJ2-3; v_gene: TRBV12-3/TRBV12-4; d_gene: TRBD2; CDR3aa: CASSLGLADPGRYF; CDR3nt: TGTGCCAGCAGTTTAGGACTAGCGGATCCCGGGCGGTATTTT
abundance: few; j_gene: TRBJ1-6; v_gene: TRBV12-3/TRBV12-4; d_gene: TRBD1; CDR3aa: CASRQGINSPLHF; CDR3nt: TGTGCCAGCAGACAGGGGATAAATTCACCCCTCCACTTT
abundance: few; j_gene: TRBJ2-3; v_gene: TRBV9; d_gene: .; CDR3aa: CASSPRGLAEITDTQYF; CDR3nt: TGTGCCAGCAGCCCCCGGGGGCTAGCGGAAATCACAGATACGCAGTATTTT
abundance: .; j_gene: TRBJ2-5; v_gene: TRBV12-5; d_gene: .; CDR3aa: CAPRSQETQYF; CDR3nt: TGTGCTCCGCGTTCTCAAGAGACCCAGTACTTC
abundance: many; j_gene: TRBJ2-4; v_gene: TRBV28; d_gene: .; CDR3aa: CASRGLDRPYAKNIQYF; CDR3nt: TGTGCCAGCAGGGGATTGGACAGACCTTATGCCAAAAACATTCAGTACTTC
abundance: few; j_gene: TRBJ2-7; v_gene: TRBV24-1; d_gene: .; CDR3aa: CATSDWDAYEQYF; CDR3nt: TGTGCCACCAGTGACTGGGACGCCTACGAGCAGTACTTC
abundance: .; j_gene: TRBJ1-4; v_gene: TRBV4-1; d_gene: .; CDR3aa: CASSQPYGGEGEKLFF; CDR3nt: TGCGCCAGCAGCCAACCGTACGGAGGGGAAGGAGAAAAACTGTTTTTT
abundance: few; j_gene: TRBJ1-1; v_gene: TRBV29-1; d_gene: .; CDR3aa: CSVEGGPAGTAGAFF; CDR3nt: TGCAGCGTTGAGGGAGGGCCCGCCGGGACCGCTGGAGCTTTCTTT
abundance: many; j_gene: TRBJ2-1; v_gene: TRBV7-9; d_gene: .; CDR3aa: CASSLGDIYNEQFF; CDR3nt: TGTGCCAGCAGCTTAGGCGACATTTACAATGAGCAGTTCTTC
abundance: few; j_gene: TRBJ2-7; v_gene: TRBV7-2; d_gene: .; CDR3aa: CASSLPREGGEQYF; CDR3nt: TGTGCCAGCAGCTTACCCCGGGAAGGGGGCGAGCAGTACTTC
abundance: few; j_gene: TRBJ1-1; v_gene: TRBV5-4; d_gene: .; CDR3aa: CASSGGDTEAFF; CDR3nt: TGTGCCAGCAGCGGGGGGGACACTGAAGCTTTCTTT
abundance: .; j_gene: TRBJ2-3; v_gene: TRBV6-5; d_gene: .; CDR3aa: CASSYSSGTATDTQYF; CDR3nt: TGTGCCAGCAGTTACTCGAGCGGGACAGCTACAGATACGCAGTATTTT